These 20 T cell receptor delta chains were all obtained from the same sample, sequenced in a study of gamma-delta T cells after stem cell transplantation. TCRdb reran clone calling via CATT on the RT-PCR reads. This table has under 3,500 delta-chain clones, 3.4% appearing once. Specimen: gamma-delta T cells. The receptors originated from a human donor. It is not recorded whose cells these are; they may come from a transplant donor.

In this sample, this clone is medium-sized. The rearrangement links TRDV2 to TRDJ1; 12 bases map to TRDD3. With 0 bases clipped from V and 0 bases from J, the junction kept 7 bases outside the gene matches. The germline V gene encodes CDR1 GEAIGNYY and CDR2 EKD. There are 18 residues in the CDR3. The DNA for the CDR3 is TGTGCCTGTGACACCGTATCTGGGGGATACGCATACACCGATAAACTCATCTTT. Its protein product is CACDTVSGGYAYTDKLIF.

This clone is deemed medium-sized (0.01 to 0.1%). Here the CDR3 reads CACDTLWGSQRDKGDKLIF. The CDR3 region has the DNA TGTGCCTGTGACACCTTGTGGGGCTCCCAACGCGATAAAGGCGATAAACTCATCTTT. The gene calls are TRDV2 and TRDJ1; a possible D gene is TRDD3 (5 bases). The CDR3 is made up of 19 amino acids. Germline-derived CDR1 and CDR2 are GEAIGNYY and EKD. V was pared by 0 bases and J by 4 bases, with 26 bases between.

As concerns this clone: This could be a read error, since a much larger clone is one nucleotide away. Other nucleotide sequences from this sample produce the same CDR3. V usage is TRDV2 and J usage is TRDJ2; 11 positions match TRDD3. Looked up from germline, CDR1 is GEAIGNYY and CDR2 is EKD. The CDR3 has 17 residues. The CDR3 is CACDTILGDTLTAQLFF. CDR3 nucleotide sequence: TGCGCCTGTGACACGATACTGGGGGATACTTTGACAGCACAACTCTTCTTT.

Remarks on this clone: Only one base separates this from a far larger clonotype, so it likely reflects a read error. The same CDR3 is also encoded by other DNA sequences in this sample. The rearrangement uses TRDV2 and TRDJ1; a possible D gene is TRDD3 (6 bases). The CDR3 totals 17 residues. In germline, CDR1 is GEAIGNYY, CDR2 EKD. Trimming cost V 0 bases and J 0 bases, with 16 bases left between them. In DNA form, the CDR3 reads TGTGCCTGTGACACCGTTGGGGGGTACCAGTACACCGATAAACTCATCTTT. This codes for CACDTVGGYQYTDKLIF.

This clone was seen a handful of times. Being one base from a much bigger clone, this may be a read error. Other DNA sequences from this sample encode an identical CDR3 as well. This chain links TRDV2 with TRDJ1; D perhaps matches TRDD3 (5 bases). CDR3 size: 20 residues. The germline V and J ends were trimmed by 1 base and 2 bases, with 28 bases remaining between them. Germline V CDR1 and CDR2: GEAIGNYY, EKD. The DNA for the CDR3 is TGTGCCTGTGACACTCTGGCCATTTCGATCCGGGATCCCCTGACCGATAAACTCATCTTT. Protein sequence: CACDTLAISIRDPLTDKLIF.

Remarks on this clone: A read error likely explains this, since a far larger clone differs by one base. This CDR3 is also generated by other DNA sequences in the sample. This sequence joins TRDV2 and TRDJ1, with D possibly TRDD2 on 5 matching bases. Deletions cut 1 base from V and 7 bases from J, with 24 bases between. Germline CDR1 reads GEAIGNYY; CDR2 reads EKD. CDR3 length: 17 residues. In DNA, the CDR3 is TGTGCCTGTGACACTGTGTTGGAGGATTCCTTAAGAGGTAAACTCATCTTT. This encodes CACDTVLEDSLRGKLIF.

There are a few counts of this clone. A far larger clone is one nucleotide away, so this likely arose from a read error. This sample includes further DNA sequences coding for the same CDR3. This sequence joins TRDV2 and TRDJ1, with 7 bases fitting TRDD3. The CDR3 is made up of 16 amino acids. Germline CDR1 and CDR2: GEAIGNYY and EKD. CDR3 loop: CACDTLGDSYTDKLIF. The CDR3 DNA reads TGTGCCTGTGACACACTTGGGGATAGTTACACTGATAAACTCATCTTT.

About this clone itself: The protein in TCRdb stems from a much larger clone and differs at residue 8 from this DNA's translation, likely a read error; here the protein is translated from the DNA. The chain joins TRDV2 to TRDJ1; D possibly corresponds to TRDD3 (6 bases). Germline assignment: CDR1 GEAIGNYY and CDR2 EKD. The CDR3 is 14 residues long. Trimming pared 2 bases from V and 5 bases from J, leaving 14 bases between. The CDR3 bases are TGTGCCTGTGACAGTGTGGGGGCTGCGGATAAACTCATCTTT. Translating gives CACDSVGAADKLIF.

A remark on this clone: The protein TCRdb gives is from a much larger clone and does not agree with this DNA's translation at residue 7, likely a read error; the protein shown here comes from the DNA. The chain joins TRDV2 to TRDJ2; tentatively, D is TRDD3 (6 bases). The length of the CDR3 is 15 residues. Germline V gene data show CDR1 as GEAIGNYY and CDR2 as EKD. Trimming shortened V by 3 bases and J by 6 bases, and 16 bases separated the two germline ends. CDR3 in amino acids: CACDSVVGGSAQLFF. The CDR3 DNA reads TGTGCCTGTGACTCCGTAGTGGGGGGGTCAGCACAACTCTTCTTT.

This clone has only a few counts. A read error likely explains why the TCRdb protein, taken from a much larger clone, differs from this DNA's translation at residue 8; the protein shown is translated from the DNA. The chain joins TRDV2 to TRDJ1; 8 nucleotides match TRDD3. The CDR3 has 20 amino acids. V gave up 2 bases and J gave up 1 base; unmatched junction bases: 20. Germline V CDR1 and CDR2: GEAIGNYY, EKD. CDR3 loop: CACDKVAEGYAVGTTDKLIF. The CDR3, as DNA: TGTGCCTGTGACAAGGTTGCTGAGGGATACGCGGTGGGTACCACCGATAAACTCATCTTT.

This clone was seen only a few times. This is likely an artifact of a read error, given a far larger clone one base away. This sample includes further DNA sequences coding for the same CDR3. The chain recombines TRDV2 with TRDJ1; 8 bases map to TRDD3. The CDR3 contains 20 residues. Looked up from germline, CDR1 is GEAIGNYY and CDR2 is EKD. The CDR3 nucleotides read TGTGCCTGTGACACCGTGACGGACTGGGGGTCACCTCATACGACCGACAAACTCATCTTT. Translation gives CACDTVTDWGSPHTTDKLIF.

There are a few counts of this clone. A read error may explain this, as a much larger clone is one base away. V and J are TRDV2 and TRDJ1, with 7 bases that match TRDD3. There are 16 residues in the CDR3. The germline V gene has CDR1 GEAIGNYY and CDR2 EKD. With 0 bases clipped from V and 5 bases from J, the junction kept 11 bases outside the gene matches. The CDR3 DNA is TGTGCCTGTGACACCCTGGGGGCTCATCAAACGGATAAACTCATCTTT. Its protein is CACDTLGAHQTDKLIF.

This clone came up a few times. Given a far larger clone just one base away, this is likely a sequencing read error. Other DNA variants within this sample encode the same CDR3. The CDR3 is CACDTLLRSEVLGGSTTDKLIF. The CDR3 DNA reads as TGTGCCTGTGACACTCTTCTTCGATCGGAAGTACTGGGGGGTTCGACCACCGATAAACTCATCTTT. The chain is built from TRDV2 and TRDJ1, with TRDD3 matching over 8 bases. Per germline, CDR1 GEAIGNYY and CDR2 EKD. The junction had 25 bases not matched to a gene; V was cut back by 1 base and J by 1 base. CDR3 length: 22 residues.

A word on this clone: TCRdb has a much larger clone's protein, which differs at residue 8 from the translation of this DNA, likely because of a read error; what is shown is the protein translated from the DNA. The same CDR3 is also encoded by other DNA sequences in this sample. This chain connects TRDV2 to TRDJ1; weak D call: TRDD3 (5 bases). From germline, CDR1 is GEAIGNYY and CDR2 EKD. CDR3 length: 16 residues. Trimming stripped 1 base from V and 0 bases from J, with 14 bases between. The CDR3 bases are TGTGCCTGTGACACTGTAGGGGGTCCGTACACCGATAAACTCATCTTT. Translated, it gives CACDTVGGPYTDKLIF.

By frequency in the sample, this clone is large (0.1 to 1%). The chain recombines TRDV2 with TRDJ2; unclear D gene. In germline, CDR1 is GEAIGNYY, CDR2 EKD. V was cut by 2 bases and J by 6 bases, with 18 bases left in between. This CDR3 comprises 16 residues. DNA for the CDR3: TGTGCCTGTGACAGTGTGGCCCCCCGGCGGGCAGCACAACTCTTCTTT. It is translated as CACDSVAPRRAAQLFF.

In regard to this clone: This may stem from a read error, because a much larger clone lies one nucleotide away. This rearrangement joins TRDV2 to TRDJ3, with TRDD3 identical over 9 bases. There are 21 residues in the CDR3. The germline gives CDR1 GEAIGNYY, CDR2 EKD. With V trimmed by 3 bases and J by 1 base, 15 bases remained unmatched. This chain's CDR3 is CACDSARTGGDTSWDTRQMFF. The CDR3 nucleotides are TGTGCCTGTGACTCCGCCCGTACTGGGGGAGATACTTCCTGGGACACCCGACAGATGTTTTTC.

By sample fraction, this clone is medium-sized. A far more abundant clone sits one base away, making this likely a read error. V and J are TRDV2 and TRDJ1; D unclear. The V end lost 1 base, the J end lost 2 bases, and 10 bases lay between the germline ends. CDR1 is GEAIGNYY, CDR2 EKD, per germline. The CDR3 is made up of 14 amino acids. This CDR3 is CACDTVVRTDKLIF. The CDR3 DNA reads TGTGCCTGTGACACGGTCGTCCGTACCGATAAACTCATCTTT.

This clone appeared a few times. For this DNA, TCRdb reports the protein of a much larger clone, which diverges at residue 3, most likely from a read error; the protein presented here is translated directly from the DNA. The J gene is TRDJ1, the V gene TRDV2, with 11 bases matching TRDD3. Per the germline V gene, CDR1 is GEAIGNYY and CDR2 is EKD. The CDR3 is 15 amino acids. DNA for the CDR3: TGTGCCCGTGACCCACTGGGGGATAAGGCCGATAAACTCATCTTT. Translated: CARDPLGDKADKLIF.

By its share, this clone is medium-sized. This chain uses TRDV2 with TRDJ1; D is possibly TRDD3 (6 bases). Between the trimmed V and J ends, which lost 0 bases and 0 bases, there was a span of 16 bases. The CDR3 consists of 17 residues. Germline V gene lookup returns CDR1 GEAIGNYY and CDR2 EKD. CDR3 amino acids: CACDTVSGGLHTDKLIF. The CDR3, as DNA: TGTGCCTGTGACACCGTTTCCGGGGGACTTCACACCGATAAACTCATCTTT.

By share, this clone ranks as large (0.1 to 1%). This sample also contains other DNA sequences that code for the same CDR3. V and J are TRDV2 and TRDJ1; TRDD3 matches at 8 bases. Trimming at V came to 3 bases and at J to 0 bases, leaving 14 bases not matched to a gene. Per germline, CDR1 GEAIGNYY and CDR2 EKD. The CDR3 has 18 amino acids. CDR3 residues: CACDGISTGGPYTDKLIF. The CDR3 DNA sequence: TGTGCCTGTGACGGAATAAGTACTGGGGGGCCGTACACCGATAAACTCATCTTT.